The clone carrying this T cell receptor beta chain was picked up many times. These data are taken from a study of T-cell reconstitution after alpha-beta-depleted transplantation in children. TCRbeta library preparation incorporated unique molecular identifiers. TCRdb ran MiXCR on the PCR reads and lists one entry per CDR3 protein. The sample gives some 590,000 distinct CDR3 sequences, about 10% of which show up once; less than 5% is in the top ten. The V end lost 1 base, the J end lost 4 bases, and 9 bases lay between the germline ends. The CDR3 consists of 14 residues. The germline V gene encodes CDR1 LGHNA and CDR2 YNFKEQ.

The clonotype was recovered from a human donor who donated a stem cell graft to a child with acute myeloid leukemia. The source was PBMCs from the stem cell graft donor, collected from the stem cell graft. This chain links TRBV4-2 with TRBJ2-3, with D hard to call. This CDR3 is CASSQVSGADTQYF. The DNA for the CDR3 is TGTGCCAGCAGCCAAGTTAGTGGGGCAGATACGCAGTATTTT.